The 4 T cell receptor beta chains below all came from one sample that was sequenced in a study of blood T cell repertoires in COVID-19. Clones were read by immunoSEQ multiplex PCR, and TCRdb kept only the in-frame ones, dropping some. The data contain approximately 74,000 clones, 88% of them singletons. The sample consisted of peripheral blood. The receptors originated from a man between 70 and 80 years old with acute or convalescent COVID-19.

This chain links TRBV11-3 with TRBJ2-1; D is ambiguous. Germline CDR1 and CDR2: SGHNT and YENEEA. V was shortened by 4 bases and J by 0 bases, with 13 bases between the two germline ends. CDR3 length: 16 amino acids. The CDR3 sequence: CASSSGSAVSYNEQFF. In DNA form, the CDR3 reads TGTGCCAGCAGCTCCGGGTCTGCCGTCTCCTACAATGAGCAGTTCTTC. The variable domain in full, with the rest retrieved from reference TRBV11-3 and TRBJ2-1, is EAGVVQSPRYKIIEKKQPVAFWCNPISGHNTLYWYLQNLGQGPELLIRYENEEAVDDSQLPKDRFSAERLKGVDSTLKIQPAELGDSAVYLCASSSGSAVSYNEQFFGPGTRLTVL.

The genes are TRBV6-2 or TRBV6-3 and TRBJ1-1, with D hard to call. The CDR3 has 17 amino acids. Germline assignment: CDR1 MNHEY and CDR2 SVGEGT. Trimming shortened V by 0 bases and J by 0 bases, and 14 bases separated the two germline ends. The CDR3 here is CASSYSIGSTMNTEAFF. Here the CDR3 DNA reads TGTGCCAGCAGTTACTCGATAGGGAGCACAATGAACACTGAAGCTTTCTTT.

This chain connects TRBV6-6 to TRBJ1-1, with D uncertain. Germline CDR1 and CDR2: MNHNY and SVGAGI (reference sequence). The CDR3 sequence is 12 residues long. V was clipped by 8 bases and J by 3 bases, with 10 bases between them. CDR3 sequence reads: CASRERDTEAFF. The CDR3, as DNA: TGTGCCAGCCGGGAAAGGGACACTGAAGCTTTCTTT.

This clone has more than one count but fewer than ten. This chain uses TRBV19 with TRBJ2-3; D not certain. Germline V gene data show CDR1 as LNHDA and CDR2 as SQIVND (reference sequence). Trimming cost V 3 bases and J 5 bases, with 6 bases left between them. There are 12 residues in the CDR3. The CDR3 is CASSMSLDTQYF. CDR3 sequence (DNA): TGTGCCAGTAGTATGTCGTTAGATACGCAGTATTTT.